A selection of T cell receptor beta chains follows, all from one sample in a study of CD8+ T cells in alopecia areata. Clones were sequenced by immunoSEQ multiplex PCR, and TCRdb holds only the in-frame ones, with some missing. The table has around 300,000 clones, 60% seen once; the top ten hold around 0.92%. The material was CD4+ T cells sorted from blood, obtained around week 54, from a patient treated with tofacitinib. The source is a human donor with alopecia areata. Each CDR3 is given with its conserved first and last residue. The D gene is left open where the match is weak. Expanded clones are given a class, and other clones once, few, many or no size at all.

d_gene: .; j_gene: TRBJ1-5; abundance: .; v_gene: TRBV4-1; CDR3aa: CASSQASLQAQHF; CDR3nt: TGCGCCAGCAGCCAAGCAAGCCTACAGGCCCAGCATTTT
d_gene: .; j_gene: TRBJ2-5; abundance: .; v_gene: TRBV2; CDR3aa: CASGAGETQYF; CDR3nt: TGTGCCAGCGGGGCCGGAGAGACCCAGTACTTC
d_gene: .; j_gene: TRBJ2-3; abundance: few; v_gene: TRBV10-3; CDR3aa: CAISEGDTQYF; CDR3nt: TGTGCCATCAGTGAAGGAGATACGCAGTATTTT
d_gene: TRBD2; j_gene: TRBJ2-5; abundance: .; v_gene: TRBV5-1; CDR3aa: CASSPGLAGGRTVQETQYF; CDR3nt: TGCGCCAGCAGCCCCGGGCTAGCGGGGGGCCGGACCGTCCAAGAGACCCAGTACTTC
d_gene: .; j_gene: TRBJ2-7; abundance: .; v_gene: TRBV11-2; CDR3aa: CASSPRGYLARRYEQYF; CDR3nt: TGTGCCAGCAGCCCTCGCGGGTACTTAGCTAGACGCTACGAGCAGTACTTC
d_gene: .; j_gene: TRBJ1-1; abundance: .; v_gene: TRBV4-1; CDR3aa: CASSQDRAGVNTEAFF; CDR3nt: TGCGCCAGCAGCCAAGATCGTGCAGGGGTGAACACTGAAGCTTTCTTT
d_gene: .; j_gene: TRBJ1-5; abundance: few; v_gene: TRBV6-5; CDR3aa: CASKMDNSNQPQHF; CDR3nt: TGTGCCAGCAAAATGGATAATAGCAATCAGCCCCAGCATTTT
d_gene: TRBD1; j_gene: TRBJ2-1; abundance: few; v_gene: TRBV5-4; CDR3aa: CASTLGSGGGRHNEQFF; CDR3nt: TGTGCCAGCACCTTAGGATCAGGGGGCGGTAGACACAATGAGCAGTTCTTC
d_gene: .; j_gene: TRBJ1-3; abundance: few; v_gene: TRBV7-7; CDR3aa: CASSLVAASGNTIYF; CDR3nt: TGTGCTAGCAGCTTAGTGGCAGCCTCTGGAAACACCATATATTTT
d_gene: TRBD2; j_gene: TRBJ2-5; abundance: once; v_gene: TRBV5-1; CDR3aa: CASSLLAGGQETQYF; CDR3nt: TGCGCCAGCAGCTTGTTAGCGGGGGGCCAAGAGACCCAGTACTTC
d_gene: TRBD1; j_gene: TRBJ2-5; abundance: .; v_gene: TRBV4-3; CDR3aa: CASSLSGTAETQYF; CDR3nt: TGCGCCAGCAGCCTTTCCGGGACAGCAGAGACCCAGTACTTC
d_gene: TRBD2; j_gene: TRBJ2-5; abundance: .; v_gene: TRBV5-1; CDR3aa: CASSLATSGGETQYF; CDR3nt: TGCGCCAGCAGCTTGGCGACTAGCGGGGGGGAGACCCAGTACTTC
d_gene: .; j_gene: TRBJ2-3; abundance: few; v_gene: TRBV15; CDR3aa: CATSLETTGTDTQYF; CDR3nt: TGTGCCACCAGCCTTGAGACTACCGGCACAGATACGCAGTATTTT
d_gene: .; j_gene: TRBJ2-7; abundance: .; v_gene: TRBV6-5; CDR3aa: CASSYDYSYEQYF; CDR3nt: TGTGCCAGCAGTTACGACTACTCCTACGAGCAGTACTTC
d_gene: .; j_gene: TRBJ1-5; abundance: .; v_gene: TRBV10-3; CDR3aa: CAISQDSHNQPQHF; CDR3nt: TGTGCCATCAGTCAAGACAGCCACAATCAGCCCCAGCATTTT
d_gene: .; j_gene: TRBJ2-1; abundance: once; v_gene: TRBV6-1; CDR3aa: CASSEALPSLRNEQFF; CDR3nt: TGTGCCAGCAGTGAAGCGCTTCCTAGCCTCCGCAATGAGCAGTTCTTC
d_gene: TRBD1; j_gene: TRBJ1-5; abundance: .; v_gene: TRBV30; CDR3aa: CAWSEGTGGQPQHF; CDR3nt: TGTGCCTGGAGTGAGGGGACAGGGGGCCAGCCCCAGCATTTT
d_gene: .; j_gene: TRBJ2-7; abundance: few; v_gene: TRBV18; CDR3aa: CASSVGGTYEQYF; CDR3nt: TGTGCCAGCTCTGTTGGGGGGACCTACGAGCAGTACTTC
d_gene: .; j_gene: TRBJ1-1; abundance: .; v_gene: TRBV25-1; CDR3aa: CAVREAFF; CDR3nt: TGTGCCGTCCGGGAAGCTTTCTTT
d_gene: TRBD2; j_gene: TRBJ2-7; abundance: .; v_gene: TRBV2; CDR3aa: CASRGLAGALEQYF; CDR3nt: TGTGCCAGCAGGGGACTAGCGGGCGCCCTCGAGCAGTACTTC
d_gene: .; j_gene: TRBJ1-6; abundance: .; v_gene: TRBV27; CDR3aa: CASSLYGEKTPLHF; CDR3nt: TGTGCCAGCAGTTTATACGGTGAGAAGACACCCCTCCACTTT
d_gene: .; j_gene: TRBJ2-2; abundance: few; v_gene: TRBV11-2; CDR3aa: CASRFSGANTGELFF; CDR3nt: TGTGCCAGCAGATTTAGCGGAGCGAACACCGGGGAGCTGTTTTTT
d_gene: .; j_gene: TRBJ2-1; abundance: .; v_gene: TRBV30; CDR3aa: CAWNNLGLLDEQFF; CDR3nt: TGTGCCTGGAATAATTTGGGCCTACTCGATGAGCAGTTCTTC
d_gene: .; j_gene: TRBJ2-7; abundance: .; v_gene: TRBV6-5; CDR3aa: CASSYASSYEQYF; CDR3nt: TGTGCCAGCAGTTACGCCTCGAGCTACGAGCAGTACTTC
d_gene: .; j_gene: TRBJ2-3; abundance: few; v_gene: TRBV6-6; CDR3aa: CASSYGSILAADTQYF; CDR3nt: TGTGCCAGCAGTTACGGGTCCATACTTGCGGCAGATACGCAGTATTTT
d_gene: TRBD1; j_gene: TRBJ1-2; abundance: .; v_gene: TRBV30; CDR3aa: CAWSTGQGYGYTF; CDR3nt: TGTGCCTGGAGTACCGGACAGGGTTATGGCTACACCTTC
d_gene: .; j_gene: TRBJ1-1; abundance: .; v_gene: TRBV25-1; CDR3aa: CASSGTGSITEAFF; CDR3nt: TGTGCCAGCAGTGGCACAGGGTCTATCACTGAAGCTTTCTTT
d_gene: .; j_gene: TRBJ1-1; abundance: .; v_gene: TRBV18; CDR3aa: CASSPKRGTAEAFF; CDR3nt: TGTGCCAGCTCACCAAAGAGGGGGACCGCTGAAGCTTTCTTT
d_gene: .; j_gene: TRBJ1-5; abundance: .; v_gene: TRBV18; CDR3aa: CASSLAGSNQPQHF; CDR3nt: TGTGCCAGCTCACTTGCGGGGAGCAATCAGCCCCAGCATTTT
d_gene: .; j_gene: TRBJ2-6; abundance: .; v_gene: TRBV5-6; CDR3aa: CASSSPWAGANVLTF; CDR3nt: TGTGCCAGCAGCTCACCTTGGGCTGGGGCCAACGTCCTGACTTTC
d_gene: .; j_gene: TRBJ2-7; abundance: .; v_gene: TRBV12-5; CDR3aa: CASGFRQGIDEQYF; CDR3nt: TGTGCTAGTGGTTTTCGTCAGGGAATCGACGAGCAGTACTTC
d_gene: TRBD1; j_gene: TRBJ2-1; abundance: .; v_gene: TRBV29-1; CDR3aa: CSARPGQGFNEQFF; CDR3nt: TGCAGCGCCCGCCCGGGACAGGGGTTTAATGAGCAGTTCTTC
d_gene: .; j_gene: TRBJ1-6; abundance: .; v_gene: TRBV5-1; CDR3aa: CASSWGERSPLHF; CDR3nt: TGTGCCAGCAGCTGGGGGGAAAGGTCACCCCTCCACTTT
d_gene: TRBD1; j_gene: TRBJ2-5; abundance: .; v_gene: TRBV29-1; CDR3aa: CSASGTGSIGETQYF; CDR3nt: TGCAGCGCTTCCGGGACAGGGAGTATTGGAGAGACCCAGTACTTC
d_gene: TRBD1; j_gene: TRBJ1-6; abundance: .; v_gene: TRBV6-5; CDR3aa: CASSYGPGTATPLHF; CDR3nt: TGTGCCAGCAGTTACGGTCCCGGGACAGCTACACCCCTCCACTTT
d_gene: .; j_gene: TRBJ2-5; abundance: .; v_gene: TRBV5-4; CDR3aa: CASSAGQTQETQYF; CDR3nt: TGTGCCAGCAGCGCGGGACAAACCCAAGAGACCCAGTACTTC
d_gene: TRBD1; j_gene: TRBJ2-7; abundance: .; v_gene: TRBV29-1; CDR3aa: CSVTGTGVYEQYF; CDR3nt: TGCAGCGTAACCGGGACAGGGGTTTACGAGCAGTACTTC
d_gene: .; j_gene: TRBJ2-5; abundance: .; v_gene: TRBV20-1; CDR3aa: CSAEPGHHF; CDR3nt: TGCAGTGCTGAACCGGGACATCACTTC
d_gene: .; j_gene: TRBJ2-5; abundance: .; v_gene: TRBV5-6; CDR3aa: CASRLGETQYF; CDR3nt: TGTGCCAGCAGACTCGGGGAGACCCAGTACTTC
d_gene: TRBD1; j_gene: TRBJ2-7; abundance: .; v_gene: TRBV5-1; CDR3aa: CASSLDPDRAEQYF; CDR3nt: TGCGCCAGCAGCTTGGACCCGGACAGGGCAGAGCAGTACTTC
d_gene: .; j_gene: TRBJ1-5; abundance: once; v_gene: TRBV7-6; CDR3aa: CASSIQENQPQHF; CDR3nt: TGTGCCAGCAGCATACAGGAGAATCAGCCCCAGCATTTT
d_gene: .; j_gene: TRBJ2-2; abundance: .; v_gene: TRBV4-1; CDR3aa: CASSPLDGDGTGELFF; CDR3nt: TGCGCCAGCAGCCCTCTAGACGGTGATGGCACCGGGGAGCTGTTTTTT
d_gene: .; j_gene: TRBJ1-6; abundance: .; v_gene: TRBV5-6; CDR3aa: CASSLGTSPDSPLHF; CDR3nt: TGTGCCAGCAGCTTGGGGACAAGCCCGGACTCACCCCTCCACTTT
d_gene: .; j_gene: TRBJ1-2; abundance: .; v_gene: TRBV25-1; CDR3aa: CASGETRPGYGYTF; CDR3nt: TGTGCCAGCGGAGAGACCCGGCCGGGCTATGGCTACACCTTC
d_gene: .; j_gene: TRBJ2-3; abundance: .; v_gene: TRBV7-9; CDR3aa: CASSLRGATDTQYF; CDR3nt: TGTGCCAGCAGCTTACGAGGGGCCACAGATACGCAGTATTTT